This TCR beta chain was profiled in a study of T cells in Graves' hyperthyroidism and ophthalmopathy. In its sample, this clonotype was seen a few times. From germline, CDR1 is SEHNR and CDR2 FQNEAQ (reference sequence). This CDR3 contains 15 residues. V gave up 2 bases and J gave up 4 bases, with 11 bases separating them. TCR beta CDR3 sequences were amplified from RNA transcripts. Carried out on the TCR CDR3, a first-round RT-PCR used the HTBI primer set. A single record per CDR3 protein comes from TCRdb applying MiXCR to the multiplex PCR reads. In the table there are approximately 600,000 distinct CDR3 sequences, 14% of which are singletons.

The chain carries TRBV7-9 and TRBJ1-4; D unclear. The sequenced material came from blood. The source is a woman under 30 with Graves' ophthalmopathy. DNA of the CDR3: TGTGCCAGCAGCTTATCGGGAAGTCATAATGAAAAACTGTTTTTT. The encoded protein is CASSLSGSHNEKLFF.